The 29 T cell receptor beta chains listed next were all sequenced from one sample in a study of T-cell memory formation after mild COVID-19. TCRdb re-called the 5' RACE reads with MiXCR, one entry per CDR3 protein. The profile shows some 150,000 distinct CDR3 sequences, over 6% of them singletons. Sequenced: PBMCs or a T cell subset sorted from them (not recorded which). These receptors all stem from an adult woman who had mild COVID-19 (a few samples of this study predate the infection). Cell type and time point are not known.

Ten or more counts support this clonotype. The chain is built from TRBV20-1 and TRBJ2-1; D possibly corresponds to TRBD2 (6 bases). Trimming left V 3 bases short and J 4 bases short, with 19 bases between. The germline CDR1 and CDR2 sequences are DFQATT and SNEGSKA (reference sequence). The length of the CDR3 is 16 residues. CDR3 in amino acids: CSARPDTSRRYNEQFF. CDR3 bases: TGCAGTGCTAGGCCGGATACTAGCAGGCGGTACAATGAGCAGTTCTTC.

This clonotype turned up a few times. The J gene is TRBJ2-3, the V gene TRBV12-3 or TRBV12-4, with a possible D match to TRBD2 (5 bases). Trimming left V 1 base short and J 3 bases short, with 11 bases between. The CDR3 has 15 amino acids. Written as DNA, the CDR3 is TGTGCCAGCAGTTTAGGCAATGGCGGGACAGATACGCAGTATTTT. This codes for CASSLGNGGTDTQYF.

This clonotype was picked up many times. In DNA form, the CDR3 reads TGTGCCAGCAGTTTATCGCAGGGGGGACCTTACGAGCAGTACTTC. It yields the protein CASSLSQGGPYEQYF. V gene TRBV27 combines with J gene TRBJ2-7; tentatively, D is TRBD1 (7 bases). Germline V CDR1 and CDR2: MNHEY, SMNVEV (reference sequence). The V end lost 0 bases, the J end lost 4 bases, and 13 bases lay between the germline ends. The CDR3 loop spans 15 amino acids.

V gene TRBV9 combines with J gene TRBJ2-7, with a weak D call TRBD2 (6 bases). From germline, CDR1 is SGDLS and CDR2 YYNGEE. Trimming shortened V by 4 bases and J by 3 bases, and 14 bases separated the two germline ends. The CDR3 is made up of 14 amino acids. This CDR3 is CASSPRLGDYEQYF. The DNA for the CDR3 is TGTGCCAGCAGCCCACGACTAGGGGACTACGAGCAGTACTTC.

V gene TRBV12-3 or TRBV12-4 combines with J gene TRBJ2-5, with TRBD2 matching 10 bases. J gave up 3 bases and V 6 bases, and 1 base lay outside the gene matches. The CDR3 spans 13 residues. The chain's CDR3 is CASRTSGEETQYF. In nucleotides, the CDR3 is TGTGCCAGCAGAACTAGCGGGGAAGAGACCCAGTACTTC.

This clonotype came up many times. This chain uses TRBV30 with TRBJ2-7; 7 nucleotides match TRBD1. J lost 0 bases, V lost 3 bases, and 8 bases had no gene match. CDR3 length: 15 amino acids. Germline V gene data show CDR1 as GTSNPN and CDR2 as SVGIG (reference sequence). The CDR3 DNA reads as TGTGCCTGGAGGACGACAGGGAGTAACTCCTACGAGCAGTACTTC. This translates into CAWRTTGSNSYEQYF.

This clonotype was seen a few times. CDR3 coding DNA: TGTGCCTGGAGTGTATCATTGATGGCTACGCTAACCTACGAGCAGTACTTC. Translating gives CAWSVSLMATLTYEQYF. The chain joins TRBV30 to TRBJ2-7; D ambiguous. Trimming took 0 bases from V and 2 from J, leaving 20 bases between them. The CDR3 spans 17 residues. Germline V gives CDR1 GTSNPN, CDR2 SVGIG (reference sequence).

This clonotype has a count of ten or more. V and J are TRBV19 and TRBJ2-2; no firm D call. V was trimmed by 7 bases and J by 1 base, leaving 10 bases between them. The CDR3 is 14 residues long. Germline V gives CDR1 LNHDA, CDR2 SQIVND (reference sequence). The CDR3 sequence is CASNSLGNTGELFF. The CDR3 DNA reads TGTGCCAGTAATTCACTGGGGAACACCGGGGAGCTGTTTTTT.

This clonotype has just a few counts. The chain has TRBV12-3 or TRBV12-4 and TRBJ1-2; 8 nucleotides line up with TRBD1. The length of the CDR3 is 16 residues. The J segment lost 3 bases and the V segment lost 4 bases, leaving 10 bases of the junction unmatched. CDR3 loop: CASSSGTGRSDYGYTF. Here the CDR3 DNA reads TGTGCCAGCAGTTCCGGGACAGGCCGATCGGACTATGGCTACACCTTC.

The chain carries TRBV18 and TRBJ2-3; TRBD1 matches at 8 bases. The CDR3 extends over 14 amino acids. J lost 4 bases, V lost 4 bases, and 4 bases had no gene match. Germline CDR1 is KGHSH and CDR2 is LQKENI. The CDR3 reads CASSRTGSADTQYF. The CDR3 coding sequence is TGTGCCAGCTCACGGACAGGGAGTGCAGATACGCAGTATTTT.

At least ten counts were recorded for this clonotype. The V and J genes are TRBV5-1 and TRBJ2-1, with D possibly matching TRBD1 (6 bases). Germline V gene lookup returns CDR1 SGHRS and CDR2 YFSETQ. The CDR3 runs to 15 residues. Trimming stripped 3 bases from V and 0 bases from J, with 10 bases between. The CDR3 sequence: CASSSGQTSYNEQFF. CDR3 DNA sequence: TGCGCCAGCAGCTCCGGACAGACCTCCTACAATGAGCAGTTCTTC.

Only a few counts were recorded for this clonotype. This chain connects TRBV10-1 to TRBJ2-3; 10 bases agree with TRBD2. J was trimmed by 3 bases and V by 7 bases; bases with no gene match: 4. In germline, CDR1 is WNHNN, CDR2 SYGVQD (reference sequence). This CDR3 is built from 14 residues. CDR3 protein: CASKLAGVTDTQYF. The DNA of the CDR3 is TGCGCCAGCAAGCTAGCGGGAGTTACAGATACGCAGTATTTT.

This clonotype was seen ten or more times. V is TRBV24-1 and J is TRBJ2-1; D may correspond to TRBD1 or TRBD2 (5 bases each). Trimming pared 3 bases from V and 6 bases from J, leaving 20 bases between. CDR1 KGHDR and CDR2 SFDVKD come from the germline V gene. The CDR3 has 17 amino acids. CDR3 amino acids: CATSDDSIGVGPNEQFF. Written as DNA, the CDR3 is TGTGCCACCAGTGATGATAGCATAGGGGTGGGACCCAATGAGCAGTTCTTC.

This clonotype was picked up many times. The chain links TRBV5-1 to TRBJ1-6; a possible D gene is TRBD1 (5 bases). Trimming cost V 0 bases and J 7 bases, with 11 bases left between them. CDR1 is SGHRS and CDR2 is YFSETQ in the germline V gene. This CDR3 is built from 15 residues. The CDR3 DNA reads TGCGCCAGCAGCTTGGGGGACTTACCGAATTCACCCCTCCACTTT. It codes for CASSLGDLPNSPLHF.

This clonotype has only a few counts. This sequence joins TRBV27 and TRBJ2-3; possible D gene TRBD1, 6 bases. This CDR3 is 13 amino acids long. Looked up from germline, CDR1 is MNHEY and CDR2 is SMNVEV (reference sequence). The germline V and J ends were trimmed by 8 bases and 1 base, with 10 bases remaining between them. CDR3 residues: CASLRQGTDTQYF. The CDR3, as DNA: TGTGCCAGCCTCCGACAGGGCACAGATACGCAGTATTTT.

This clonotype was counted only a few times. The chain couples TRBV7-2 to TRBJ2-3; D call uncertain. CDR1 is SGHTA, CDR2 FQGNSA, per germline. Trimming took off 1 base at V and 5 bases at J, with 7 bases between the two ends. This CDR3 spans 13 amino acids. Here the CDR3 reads CASSLGSIDTQYF. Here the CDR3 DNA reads TGTGCCAGCAGCTTAGGAAGTATAGATACGCAGTATTTT.

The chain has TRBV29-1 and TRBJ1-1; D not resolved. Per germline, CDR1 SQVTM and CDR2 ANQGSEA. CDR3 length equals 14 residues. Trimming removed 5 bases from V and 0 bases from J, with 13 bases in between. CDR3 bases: TGCAGCGTTCCTTTGAGCATGATGAACACTGAAGCTTTCTTT. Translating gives CSVPLSMMNTEAFF.

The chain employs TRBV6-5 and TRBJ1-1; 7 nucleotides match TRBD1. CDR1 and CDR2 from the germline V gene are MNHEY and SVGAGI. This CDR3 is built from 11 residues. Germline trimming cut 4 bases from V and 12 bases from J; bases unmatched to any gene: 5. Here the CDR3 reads CASSLGGATFF. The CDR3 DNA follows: TGTGCCAGCAGTTTAGGGGGCGCGACTTTCTTT.

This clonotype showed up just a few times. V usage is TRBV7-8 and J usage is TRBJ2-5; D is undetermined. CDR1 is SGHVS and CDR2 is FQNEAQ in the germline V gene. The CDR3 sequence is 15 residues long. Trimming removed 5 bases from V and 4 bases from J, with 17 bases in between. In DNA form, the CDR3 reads TGTGCCAGCAGCCGTAGCCGGACGGCGGTAGAGACCCAGTACTTC. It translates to CASSRSRTAVETQYF.

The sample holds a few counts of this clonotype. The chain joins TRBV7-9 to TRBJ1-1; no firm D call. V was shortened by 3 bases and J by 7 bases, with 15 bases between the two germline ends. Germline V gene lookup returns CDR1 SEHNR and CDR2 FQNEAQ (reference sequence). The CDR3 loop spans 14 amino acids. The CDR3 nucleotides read TGTGCCAGCAGCTTTTCCCCCCTGGCCAGTGAAGCTTTCTTT. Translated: CASSFSPLASEAFF. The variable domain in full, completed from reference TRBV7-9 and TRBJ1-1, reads DTGVSQNPRHKITKRGQNVTFRCDPISEHNRLYWYRQTLGQGPEFLTYFQNEAQLEKSRLLSDRFSAERPKGSFSTLEIQRTEQGDSAMYLCASSFSPLASEAFFGQGTRLTVV.

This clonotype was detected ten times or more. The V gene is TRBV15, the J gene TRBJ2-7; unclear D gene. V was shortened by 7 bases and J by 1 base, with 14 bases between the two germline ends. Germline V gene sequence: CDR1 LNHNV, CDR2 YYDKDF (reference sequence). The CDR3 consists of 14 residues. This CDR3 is CATTNAGFSYEQYF. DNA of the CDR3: TGTGCCACCACCAACGCCGGGTTTTCCTACGAGCAGTACTTC.

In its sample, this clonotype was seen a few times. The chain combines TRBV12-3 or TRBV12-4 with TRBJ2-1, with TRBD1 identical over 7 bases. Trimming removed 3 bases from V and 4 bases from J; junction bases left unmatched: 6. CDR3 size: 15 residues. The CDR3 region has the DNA TGTGCCAGCAGTTTTGAAGGGGGCAGGTACAATGAGCAGTTCTTC. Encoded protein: CASSFEGGRYNEQFF.

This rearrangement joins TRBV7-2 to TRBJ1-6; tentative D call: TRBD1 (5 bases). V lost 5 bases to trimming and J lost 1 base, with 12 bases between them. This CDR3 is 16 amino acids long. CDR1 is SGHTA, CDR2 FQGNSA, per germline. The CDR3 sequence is CASSPSGGSYNSPLHF. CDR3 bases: TGTGCCAGCAGCCCTAGCGGGGGGTCCTATAATTCACCCCTCCACTTT. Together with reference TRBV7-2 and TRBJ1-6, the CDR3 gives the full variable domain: GAGVSQSPSNKVTEKGKDVELRCDPISGHTALYWYRQSLGQGLEFLIYFQGNSAPDKSGLPSDRFSAERTGGSVSTLTIQRTQQEDSAVYLCASSPSGGSYNSPLHFGNGTRLTVT.

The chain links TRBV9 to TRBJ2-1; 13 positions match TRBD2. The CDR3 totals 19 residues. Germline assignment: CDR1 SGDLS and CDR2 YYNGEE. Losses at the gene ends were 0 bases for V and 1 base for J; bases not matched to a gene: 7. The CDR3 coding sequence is TGTGCCAGCAGCGTAGGTGGACTAGCGGGAGAACTATCCTACAATGAGCAGTTCTTC. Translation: CASSVGGLAGELSYNEQFF.

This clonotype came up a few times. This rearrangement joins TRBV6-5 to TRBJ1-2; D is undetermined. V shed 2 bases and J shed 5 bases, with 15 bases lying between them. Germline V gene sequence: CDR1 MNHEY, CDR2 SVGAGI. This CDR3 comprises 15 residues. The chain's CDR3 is CASSYGGSRSYGYTF. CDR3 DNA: TGTGCCAGCAGTTACGGTGGCTCCCGCTCATATGGCTACACCTTC.

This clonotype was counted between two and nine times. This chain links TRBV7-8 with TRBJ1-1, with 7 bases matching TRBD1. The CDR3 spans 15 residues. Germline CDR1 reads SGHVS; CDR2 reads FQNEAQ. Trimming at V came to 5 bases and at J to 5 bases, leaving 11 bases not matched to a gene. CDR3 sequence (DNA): TGTGCCAGCAGCCCGAAACAGGGGCGGGGGACTGAAGCTTTCTTT. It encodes CASSPKQGRGTEAFF.

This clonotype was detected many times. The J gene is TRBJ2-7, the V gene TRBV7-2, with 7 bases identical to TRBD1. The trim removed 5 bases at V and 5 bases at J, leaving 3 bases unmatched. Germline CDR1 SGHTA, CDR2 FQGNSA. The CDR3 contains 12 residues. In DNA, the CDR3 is TGTGCCAGCAGCGTCGACAGGGACGAGCAGTACTTC. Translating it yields CASSVDRDEQYF.

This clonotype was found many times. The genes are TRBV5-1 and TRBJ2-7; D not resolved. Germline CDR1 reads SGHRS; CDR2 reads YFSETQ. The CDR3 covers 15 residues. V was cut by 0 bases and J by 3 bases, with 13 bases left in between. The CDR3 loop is CASSLDGFNNYEQYF. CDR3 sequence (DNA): TGCGCCAGCAGCTTGGATGGTTTTAACAACTACGAGCAGTACTTC.

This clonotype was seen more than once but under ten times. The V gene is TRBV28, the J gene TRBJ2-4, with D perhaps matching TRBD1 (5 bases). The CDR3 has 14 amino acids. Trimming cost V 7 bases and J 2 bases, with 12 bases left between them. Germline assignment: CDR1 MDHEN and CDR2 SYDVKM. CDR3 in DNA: TGTGCCAGCAACCAGGGATTTTCCAAAAACATTCAGTACTTC. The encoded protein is CASNQGFSKNIQYF.